The 32 T cell receptor beta chains in this list originate from one sample, sequenced in a study of T cell responses to AZD1222 COVID-19 vaccine. Assay used: immunoSEQ multiplex PCR; TCRdb lists only in-frame clones, some missing. The sample yields about 110,000 clones, about nine tenths seen once. The starting material was peripheral blood, obtained on day 0 of AZD1222 vaccination. These receptors originate from an adult in good health.

This chain connects TRBV5-1 to TRBJ2-3, with 8 bases aligning to TRBD1. Germline CDR1 reads SGHRS; CDR2 reads YFSETQ. This CDR3 contains 14 residues. The V segment lost 4 bases and the J segment 6 bases; nucleotides outside the gene matches: 7. CDR3 protein: CASSPTGGSDTQYF. CDR3 in DNA: TGCGCCAGCAGCCCTACAGGGGGGAGCGATACGCAGTATTTT. Complete variable domain (other parts from reference TRBV5-1 and TRBJ2-3): KAGVTQTPRYLIKTRGQQVTLSCSPISGHRSVSWYQQTPGQGLQFLFEYFSETQRNKGNFPGRFSGRQFSNSRSEMNVSTLELGDSALYLCASSPTGGSDTQYFGPGTRLTVL.

The chain is built from TRBV6-1 and TRBJ1-1; 12 bases map to TRBD1. V trimming: 3 bases; J trimming: 1 base; junction bases outside the gene matches: 9. CDR1 MNHNS and CDR2 SASEGT come from the germline V gene. The CDR3 covers 18 residues. The CDR3 loop is CASSDRDRGRRRNTEAFF. The CDR3 nucleotides read TGTGCCAGCAGTGACCGGGACAGGGGGCGCAGGAGGAACACTGAAGCTTTCTTT.

This chain connects TRBV5-1 to TRBJ2-3; perhaps TRBD1 as D (6 bases). V was trimmed by 0 bases and J by 2 bases, leaving 22 bases between them. The CDR3 spans 19 residues. Germline V lookup: CDR1 SGHRS, CDR2 YFSETQ. The CDR3 DNA reads as TGCGCCAGCAGCTTGGGGGACATCGGGCCGGTTGGGACCACAGATACGCAGTATTTT. Protein: CASSLGDIGPVGTTDTQYF.

The rearrangement joins TRBV7-2 to TRBJ2-2, with TRBD1 matching over 11 bases. Germline CDR1 and CDR2: SGHTA and FQGNSA. CDR3 length equals 16 residues. Trimming cost V 5 bases and J 0 bases; bases outside gene matches: 2. As DNA, the CDR3 is TGTGCCAGCAGCAAGGGACAGGGGGCGAACACCGGGGAGCTGTTTTTT. This gives the protein CASSKGQGANTGELFF.

This rearrangement joins TRBV14 to TRBJ2-5; TRBD1 matches at 8 bases. The CDR3 extends over 16 amino acids. V shed 5 bases and J 4 bases; nucleotides not matched to a gene: 12. Looked up from germline, CDR1 is SGHDN and CDR2 is FVKESK. The CDR3 DNA follows: TGTGCCAGCAGCGAGAGGACAGGGTTTCGAGGAGAGACCCAGTACTTC. The encoded protein is CASSERTGFRGETQYF. Complete variable domain (other parts from reference TRBV14 and TRBJ2-5): EAGVTQFPSHSVIEKGQTVTLRCDPISGHDNLYWYRRVMGKEIKFLLHFVKESKQDESGMPNNRFLAERTGGTYSTLKVQPAELEDSGVYFCASSERTGFRGETQYFGPGTRLLVL.

V usage is TRBV19 and J usage is TRBJ2-4; possible D gene TRBD2, 7 bases. Germline assignment: CDR1 LNHDA and CDR2 SQIVND (reference sequence). Trimming shortened V by 5 bases and J by 8 bases, and 13 bases separated the two germline ends. This CDR3 is 13 amino acids long. As DNA, the CDR3 is TGTGCCAGTAGTTTGGAGGGGGGGGACATTCAGTACTTC. Translation: CASSLEGGDIQYF. Full variable domain (missing parts from reference TRBV19 and TRBJ2-4): DGGITQSPKYLFRKEGQNVTLSCEQNLNHDAMYWYRQDPGQGLRLIYYSQIVNDFQKGDIAEGYSVSREKKESFPLTVTSAQKNPTAFYLCASSLEGGDIQYFGAGTRLSVL.

The rearrangement uses TRBV6-5 and TRBJ2-2; the D call may be TRBD1 or TRBD2 (6 bases each). V was trimmed by 6 bases and J by 7 bases, leaving 15 bases between them. CDR3 length equals 14 residues. Germline V gives CDR1 MNHEY, CDR2 SVGAGI. The CDR3 coding sequence is TGTGCCAGCAGCTTACAGGGAGGTCACGGGGAGCTGTTTTTT. Amino acids: CASSLQGGHGELFF.

The chain couples TRBV24-1 to TRBJ1-3; D is unresolved. The CDR3 is 16 residues long. Looked up from germline, CDR1 is KGHDR and CDR2 is SFDVKD. V was cut by 6 bases and J by 1 base, with 15 bases left in between. The CDR3 nucleotides read TGTGCCACCAGTATCCAAGTCCCCCCTTCTGGAAACACCATATATTTT. Residues: CATSIQVPPSGNTIYF.

The chain has TRBV6-4 and TRBJ2-1; D unresolved. CDR3 size: 14 residues. Deletions cut 4 bases from V and 9 bases from J, with 16 bases between. From germline, CDR1 is MRHNA and CDR2 SNTAGT. The CDR3 sequence is CASSVEQAYGEQFF. The DNA of the CDR3 is TGTGCCAGCAGTGTTGAGCAGGCGTACGGTGAGCAGTTCTTC.

The CDR3 DNA follows: TGTGCCATCGGGGGAGGACAGGGCTTCGAGCAGTACTTC. Translating gives CAIGGGQGFEQYF. This sequence joins TRBV10-3 and TRBJ2-7; 8 positions match TRBD1. After removal of 8 bases from V and 6 bases from J, the junction contained 9 bases not matched to a gene. Germline lookup yields CDR1 ENHRY and CDR2 SYGVKD. This CDR3 is 13 amino acids long.

This chain links TRBV5-5 with TRBJ2-3; 7 positions agree with TRBD2. The J segment lost 2 bases and the V segment lost 4 bases, leaving 10 bases of the junction unmatched. The CDR3 is made up of 16 amino acids. The germline V gene encodes CDR1 SGHKS and CDR2 YYEKEE (reference sequence). This CDR3 reads CASSGIRQRDTDTQYF. Here the CDR3 DNA reads TGTGCCAGCAGCGGCATAAGGCAGCGGGACACAGATACGCAGTATTTT.

This chain uses TRBV5-1 with TRBJ1-2, with D perhaps TRBD1 (6 bases). Germline CDR1 reads SGHRS; CDR2 reads YFSETQ. The germline V and J ends were trimmed by 2 bases and 10 bases, with 12 bases remaining between them. The CDR3 has 12 residues. In DNA form, the CDR3 reads TGCGCCAGCAGCTTCACAAGGGGGAACTACACCTTC. Translating gives CASSFTRGNYTF.

V and J are TRBV5-1 and TRBJ1-1; D not certain. The CDR3 spans 12 residues. Per germline, CDR1 SGHRS and CDR2 YFSETQ. V was shortened by 4 bases and J by 1 base, with 5 bases between the two germline ends. The CDR3 region has the DNA TGCGCCAGCAGCCTCACGAACACTGAAGCTTTCTTT. It codes for CASSLTNTEAFF.

The chain has TRBV7-9 and TRBJ2-2; TRBD1 agrees at 9 bases. V trimming: 5 bases; J trimming: 5 bases; junction bases outside the gene matches: 12. The CDR3 covers 17 residues. CDR1 and CDR2 (germline): SEHNR, FQNEAQ (reference sequence). DNA for the CDR3: TGTGCCAGCAGCGGAAGGGGACAGGGAGTAGGAACCGGGGAGCTGTTTTTT. Protein sequence: CASSGRGQGVGTGELFF.

The rearrangement joins TRBV10-1 to TRBJ2-7; D ambiguous. Germline assignment: CDR1 WNHNN and CDR2 SYGVQD (reference sequence). CDR3 length: 9 residues. Trimming cost V 10 bases and J 3 bases, with 4 bases left between them. The CDR3 nucleotides read TGCGCCACTCTCTACGAGCAGTACTTC. It yields the protein CATLYEQYF.

This clone has a handful of counts. The chain links TRBV6-2 or TRBV6-3 to TRBJ2-2; weak D call: TRBD1 (6 bases). This CDR3 is built from 17 residues. Trimming cost V 0 bases and J 6 bases, with 17 bases left between them. CDR1 is MNHEY and CDR2 is SVGEGT in the germline V gene. CDR3 protein: CASSYSINRVDSGELFF. CDR3 DNA sequence: TGTGCCAGCAGTTACTCGATAAACAGGGTTGATTCCGGGGAGCTGTTTTTT.

This chain joins TRBV7-9 and TRBJ2-3; TRBD2 aligns across 9 bases. The CDR3 contains 19 residues. V was pared by 3 bases and J by 4 bases, with 17 bases of the junction left unmatched. CDR1 and CDR2 (germline): SEHNR, FQNEAQ (reference sequence). This CDR3 is CASSLDAWAGGGSADTQYF. DNA of the CDR3: TGTGCCAGCAGCTTGGATGCTTGGGCGGGAGGGGGAAGCGCAGATACGCAGTATTTT.

The chain is built from TRBV27 and TRBJ2-1; 9 bases map to TRBD2. CDR3 length: 15 amino acids. J lost 7 bases, V lost 10 bases, and 14 bases had no gene match. Germline V gene lookup returns CDR1 MNHEY and CDR2 SMNVEV (reference sequence). The CDR3: CATQAGTSHTNEQFF. In DNA, the CDR3 is TGTGCCACCCAAGCGGGGACTAGCCACACGAATGAGCAGTTCTTC.

This rearrangement joins TRBV3-1 (or the pseudogene TRBV3-2) to TRBJ2-2; D may be TRBD2 (7 bases). Between the trimmed V and J ends, which lost 1 base and 1 base, there was a span of 13 bases. Germline CDR1 LGHDT, CDR2 YNNKEL (reference sequence). CDR3 length: 17 residues. The CDR3 sequence: CASSQAGGGWNTGELFF. The CDR3 coding sequence is TGTGCCAGCAGCCAAGCTGGGGGGGGCTGGAACACCGGGGAGCTGTTTTTT.

The chain combines TRBV28 with TRBJ1-4, with unresolved D. The germline V gene has CDR1 MDHEN and CDR2 SYDVKM. V shed 5 bases and J shed 7 bases, with 8 bases lying between them. The CDR3 totals 12 residues. CDR3 residues: CASSPWGEKLFF. The CDR3 region has the DNA TGTGCCAGCAGTCCATGGGGTGAAAAACTGTTTTTT.

The genes are TRBV29-1 and TRBJ2-5; D is ambiguous. The ends were cut back, 1 base at V and 2 bases at J, with 8 bases in the middle. This CDR3 contains 13 residues. CDR1 and CDR2 from the germline V gene are SQVTM and ANQGSEA. CDR3 DNA sequence: TGCAGCGTTGAAGGCGACAAGCAAGAGACCCAGTACTTC. This gives the protein CSVEGDKQETQYF. Combining the CDR3 with reference TRBV29-1 and TRBJ2-5 gives the whole variable domain SAVISQKPSRDICQRGTSLTIQCQVDSQVTMMFWYRQQPGQSLTLIATANQGSEATYESGFVIDKFPISRPNLTFSTLTVSNMSPEDSSIYLCSVEGDKQETQYFGPGTRLLVL.

V and J are TRBV6-1 and TRBJ2-3, with TRBD2 as a possible D gene (5 bases). Germline V CDR1 and CDR2: MNHNS, SASEGT. The CDR3 spans 14 residues. Deletions cut 3 bases from V and 1 base from J, with 8 bases between. The CDR3 spells CASSDVRGTDTQYF. In DNA, the CDR3 is TGTGCCAGCAGTGATGTGCGGGGCACAGATACGCAGTATTTT.

V and J are TRBV3-1 (or the pseudogene TRBV3-2) and TRBJ1-2, with 7 bases aligning to TRBD1. J gave up 4 bases and V 1 base, and 12 bases lay outside the gene matches. Germline V CDR1 and CDR2: LGHDT, YNNKEL (reference sequence). The CDR3 length is 17 residues. In nucleotides, the CDR3 is TGTGCCAGCAGCCAAGCATACAGTAAGGGACAGAGCTATGGCTACACCTTC. The encoded protein is CASSQAYSKGQSYGYTF.

The rearrangement joins TRBV27 to TRBJ1-6; D remains ambiguous. The CDR3 is 15 amino acids. V dropped 3 bases and J dropped 6 bases, with 12 bases sitting between them. The germline V gene encodes CDR1 MNHEY and CDR2 SMNVEV (reference sequence). CDR3 in amino acids: CASSLIGLANSPLHF. The CDR3 nucleotides are TGTGCCAGCAGTTTGATAGGTTTAGCTAATTCACCCCTCCACTTT.

This chain connects TRBV4-1 to TRBJ2-7; no clear D. Germline loops: CDR1 MGHRA, CDR2 YSYEKL. This CDR3 comprises 15 residues. Trimming shortened V by 4 bases and J by 3 bases, and 16 bases separated the two germline ends. This chain's CDR3 is CASSPERGSYYEQYF. The CDR3 nucleotides read TGCGCCAGCAGCCCTGAACGAGGCAGCTACTACGAGCAGTACTTC.

Only a few counts were recorded for this clone. The V gene is TRBV27, the J gene TRBJ2-7, with TRBD2 identical over 10 bases. The germline CDR1 and CDR2 sequences are MNHEY and SMNVEV (reference sequence). This CDR3 contains 15 residues. J lost 1 base, V lost 4 bases, and 4 bases had no gene match. The CDR3 loop is CASSSLAGVSYEQYF. DNA of the CDR3: TGTGCCAGCAGTTCTCTAGCGGGAGTATCCTACGAGCAGTACTTC.

This chain links TRBV5-4 with TRBJ2-2; a weak D match, TRBD2 (5 bases). Trimming stripped 0 bases from V and 5 bases from J, with 11 bases between. Germline CDR1 SGHNT, CDR2 YYREEE (reference sequence). CDR3 size: 15 residues. The CDR3 here is CASSLVGSGTGELFF. CDR3 DNA: TGTGCCAGCAGCTTGGTTGGGAGTGGGACCGGGGAGCTGTTTTTT.

In its sample, this clone was seen a few times. V and J are TRBV5-8 and TRBJ1-4, with a weak D call TRBD1 (5 bases). V lost 0 bases and J lost 2, with 8 bases in between. The length of the CDR3 is 15 residues. In germline, CDR1 is SGHTS, CDR2 YDEGEE. This CDR3 is CASSLGRETNEKLFF. The CDR3 bases are TGTGCCAGCAGCTTGGGCAGGGAGACTAATGAAAAACTGTTTTTT.

DNA of the CDR3: TGTGCCAGCAGCCCAGGACAGGGGTTCGGAGAGACCCAGTACTTC. Protein: CASSPGQGFGETQYF. The chain carries TRBV5-5 and TRBJ2-5; 9 nucleotides agree with TRBD1. Germline V gives CDR1 SGHKS, CDR2 YYEKEE (reference sequence). CDR3 size: 15 residues. J lost 4 bases, V lost 4 bases, and 8 bases had no gene match.

The chain recombines TRBV5-1 with TRBJ2-6; D is possibly TRBD2 (5 bases). CDR3 length equals 16 residues. The ends were cut back, 0 bases at V and 2 bases at J, with 9 bases in the middle. CDR1 is SGHRS and CDR2 is YFSETQ in the germline V gene. The CDR3 DNA reads as TGCGCCAGCAGCTTGGTATCCGGGGCTGGGGCCAACGTCCTGACTTTC. Translating gives CASSLVSGAGANVLTF.

This chain's CDR3 is CSAMGNEQFF. The DNA of the CDR3 is TGCAGTGCTATGGGCAATGAGCAGTTCTTC. The rearrangement uses TRBV20-1 and TRBJ2-1, with no clear D. The CDR3 consists of 10 residues. Germline CDR1 reads DFQATT; CDR2 reads SNEGSKA (reference sequence). With 4 bases removed from V and 6 bases from J, the gap between germline ends came to 4 bases.

The chain combines TRBV7-8 with TRBJ2-7, with TRBD1 matching over 9 bases. There are 14 residues in the CDR3. Germline loops: CDR1 SGHVS, CDR2 FQNEAQ. V shed 3 bases and J 6 bases; nucleotides not matched to a gene: 6. The CDR3 sequence is CASSLTGGRGEQYF. CDR3 bases: TGTGCCAGCAGCTTGACAGGGGGTAGAGGCGAGCAGTACTTC.